The clone carrying this TCR beta chain has only a few counts. The data were obtained in a study of T cells after yellow fever vaccination. TCRdb reprocessed the 5' RACE reads with MiXCR, giving one entry per CDR3 protein. Of 450,000 to 650,000 distinct CDR3 sequences in the sample, around a fifth were seen once. The length of the CDR3 is 17 residues. Germline lookup yields CDR1 SGHTA and CDR2 FQGNSA. V lost 5 bases, J lost 0 bases, and 8 bases stayed unmatched. This specimen was PBMCs, taken roughly 23 days after the first yellow fever vaccination. The rearrangement links TRBV7-2 to TRBJ2-1; TRBD2 agrees at 9 bases. The TCR was taken from a man younger than 30 who received the YFV17D yellow fever vaccine. CDR3 protein: CASSHYSGRSSYNEQFF. In DNA form, the CDR3 reads TGTGCCAGCAGCCATTATAGCGGGAGAAGCTCCTACAATGAGCAGTTCTTC.